The entry below gives a single T cell receptor beta chain sequence along with its context. Its antigen is unidentified. TCRdb keeps only in-frame clones here, not all; method: immunoSEQ multiplex PCR. The sample shows 40,000 to 50,000 clones, around 80% of them seen only once. Every patient experienced relapse after autologous stem cell transplantation, and brentuximab vedotin exposure varied. CDR3 size: 12 residues. V shed 7 bases and J shed 6 bases, with 16 bases lying between them. Germline V gene sequence: CDR1 SQVTM, CDR2 ANQGSEA. The sample comes from a study of PD-1 blockade in classical Hodgkin lymphoma. Across the whole study: It was nivolumab at 3 mg/kg, given intravenously every 2 weeks, that patients received.

Regarding the study as a whole: Prior to therapy, complete responders displayed diversity much like that of newly diagnosed patients. Prior therapy or disease activity may underlie the repertoire differences, whose causes remain undefined. Diminished baseline TCR diversity has been reported in newly diagnosed patients relative to healthy donors.

This receptor was taken from a human donor with classical Hodgkin lymphoma. The material was peripheral blood mononuclear cells (PBMCs), obtained at baseline. The genes are TRBV29-1 and TRBJ2-7; D may correspond to TRBD1 or TRBD2 (6 bases each). CDR3 residues: CSAAGGEGEQYF. The CDR3 DNA sequence: TGCAGCGCCGCCGGGGGCGAGGGCGAGCAGTACTTC.